This TCR beta chain derives from a study of T cells in localized non-small cell lung cancer. Study-wide findings and caveats: Among blood samples, higher T cell density accompanied longer overall survival.

TCRdb's table, derived via immunoSEQ multiplex PCR, lists solely in-frame clones and lacks some. This sample has 1,500 to 2,000 clones, with about 24% found just once. The CDR3 spans 13 residues. This clone came up a few times. Its specificity is unknown. The sequence was collected from a female donor older than 55 with stage I squamous cell lung carcinoma. V gene TRBV1 combines with J gene TRBJ2-7; the DNA was not used to check the table's D call, TRBD2. TRBV1 is a listed pseudogene. The source material was normal lung tissue next to the tumor, sampled before any cancer treatment. CDR3: CASSQNWGGKQYF. CDR3 nucleotides: TGCGCCAGCAGCCAGAACTGGGGGGGCAAGCAGTACTTC.